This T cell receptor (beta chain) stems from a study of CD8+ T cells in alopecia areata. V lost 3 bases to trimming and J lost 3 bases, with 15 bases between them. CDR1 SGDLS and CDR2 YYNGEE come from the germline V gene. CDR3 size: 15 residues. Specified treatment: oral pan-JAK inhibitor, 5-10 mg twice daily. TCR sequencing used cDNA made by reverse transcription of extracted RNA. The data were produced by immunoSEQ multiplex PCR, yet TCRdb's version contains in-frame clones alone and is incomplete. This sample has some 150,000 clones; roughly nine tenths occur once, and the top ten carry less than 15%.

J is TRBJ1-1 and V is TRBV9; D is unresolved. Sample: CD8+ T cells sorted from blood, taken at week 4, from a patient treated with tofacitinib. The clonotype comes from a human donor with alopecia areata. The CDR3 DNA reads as TGTGCCAGCAGCGCCTTCGGAGAGGGAGACACTGAAGCTTTCTTT. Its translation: CASSAFGEGDTEAFF.